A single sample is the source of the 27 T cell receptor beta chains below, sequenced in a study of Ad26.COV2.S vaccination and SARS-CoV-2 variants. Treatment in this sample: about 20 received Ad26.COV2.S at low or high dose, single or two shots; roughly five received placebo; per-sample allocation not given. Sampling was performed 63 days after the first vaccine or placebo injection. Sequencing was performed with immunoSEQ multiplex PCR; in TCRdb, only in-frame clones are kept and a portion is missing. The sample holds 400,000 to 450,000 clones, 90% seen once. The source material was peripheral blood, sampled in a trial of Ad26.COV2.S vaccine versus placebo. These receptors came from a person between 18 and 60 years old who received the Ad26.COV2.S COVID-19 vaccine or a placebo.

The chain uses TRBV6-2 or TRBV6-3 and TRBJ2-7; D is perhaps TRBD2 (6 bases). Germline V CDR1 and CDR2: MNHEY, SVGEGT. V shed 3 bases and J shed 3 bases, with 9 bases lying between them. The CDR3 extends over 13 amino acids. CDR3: CASSYLRGYEQYF. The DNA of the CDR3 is TGTGCCAGCAGTTATTTGCGGGGCTACGAGCAGTACTTC.

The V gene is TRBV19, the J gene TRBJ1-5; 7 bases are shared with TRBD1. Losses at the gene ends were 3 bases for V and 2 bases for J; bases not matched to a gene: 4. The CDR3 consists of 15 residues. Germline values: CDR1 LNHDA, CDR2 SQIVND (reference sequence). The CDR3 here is CASSIDRDGNQPQHF. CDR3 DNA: TGTGCCAGTAGTATCGACAGGGACGGCAATCAGCCCCAGCATTTT.

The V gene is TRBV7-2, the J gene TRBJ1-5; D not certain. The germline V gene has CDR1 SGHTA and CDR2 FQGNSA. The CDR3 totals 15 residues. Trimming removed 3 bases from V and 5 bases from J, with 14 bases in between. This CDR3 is CASSLVWDVDQPQHF. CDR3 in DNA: TGTGCCAGCAGCTTGGTGTGGGATGTCGATCAGCCCCAGCATTTT.

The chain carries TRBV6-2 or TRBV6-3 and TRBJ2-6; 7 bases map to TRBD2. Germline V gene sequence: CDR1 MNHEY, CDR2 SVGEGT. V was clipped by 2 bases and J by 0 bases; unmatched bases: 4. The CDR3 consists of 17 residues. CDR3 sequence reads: CASSYEAGISGANVLTF. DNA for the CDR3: TGTGCCAGCAGTTACGAAGCGGGAATCTCTGGGGCCAACGTCCTGACTTTC.

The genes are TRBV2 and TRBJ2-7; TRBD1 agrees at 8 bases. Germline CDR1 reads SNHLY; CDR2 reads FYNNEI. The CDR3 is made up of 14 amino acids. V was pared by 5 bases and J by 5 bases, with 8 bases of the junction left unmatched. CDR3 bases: TGTGCCAGCAGTCCCAGGACAGGGTACGACGAGCAGTACTTC. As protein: CASSPRTGYDEQYF.

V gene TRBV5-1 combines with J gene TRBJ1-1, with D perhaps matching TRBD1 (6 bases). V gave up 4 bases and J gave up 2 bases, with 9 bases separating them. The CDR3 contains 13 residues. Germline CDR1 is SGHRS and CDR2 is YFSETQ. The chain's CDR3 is CASSEQGNTEAFF. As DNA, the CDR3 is TGCGCCAGCAGCGAACAGGGAAACACTGAAGCTTTCTTT. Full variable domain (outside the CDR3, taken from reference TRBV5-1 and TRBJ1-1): KAGVTQTPRYLIKTRGQQVTLSCSPISGHRSVSWYQQTPGQGLQFLFEYFSETQRNKGNFPGRFSGRQFSNSRSEMNVSTLELGDSALYLCASSEQGNTEAFFGQGTRLTVV.

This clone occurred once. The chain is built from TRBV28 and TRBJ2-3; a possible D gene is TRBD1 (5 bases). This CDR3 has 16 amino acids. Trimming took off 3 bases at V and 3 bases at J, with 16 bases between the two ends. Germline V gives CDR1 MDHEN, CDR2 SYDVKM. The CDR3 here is CASSLFFRVGTDTQYF. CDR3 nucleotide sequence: TGTGCCAGCAGTTTGTTTTTCAGGGTTGGGACAGATACGCAGTATTTT.

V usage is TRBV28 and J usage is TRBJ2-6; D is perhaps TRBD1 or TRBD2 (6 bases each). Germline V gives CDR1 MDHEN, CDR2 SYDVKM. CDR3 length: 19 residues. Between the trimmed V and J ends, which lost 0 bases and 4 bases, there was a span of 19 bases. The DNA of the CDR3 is TGTGCCAGCAGTTTATGGTCGGGGGCTCTTAGTTCCGGGGCCAACGTCCTGACTTTC. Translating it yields CASSLWSGALSSGANVLTF.

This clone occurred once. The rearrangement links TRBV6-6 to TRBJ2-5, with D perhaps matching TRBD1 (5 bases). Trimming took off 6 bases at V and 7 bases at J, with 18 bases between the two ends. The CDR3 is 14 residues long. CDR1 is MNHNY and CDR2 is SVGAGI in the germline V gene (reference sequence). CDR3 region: CASRAVDTSGTQYF. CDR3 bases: TGTGCCAGCAGGGCAGTGGACACGTCAGGGACCCAGTACTTC.

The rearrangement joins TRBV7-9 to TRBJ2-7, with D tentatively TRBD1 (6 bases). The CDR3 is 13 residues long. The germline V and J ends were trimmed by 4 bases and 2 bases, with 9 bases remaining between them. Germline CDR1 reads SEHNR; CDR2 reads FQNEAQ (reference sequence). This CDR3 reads CASSSGQTYEQYF. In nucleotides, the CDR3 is TGTGCCAGCAGCTCCGGACAGACCTACGAGCAGTACTTC. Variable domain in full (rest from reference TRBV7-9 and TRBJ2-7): DTGVSQNPRHKITKRGQNVTFRCDPISEHNRLYWYRQTLGQGPEFLTYFQNEAQLEKSRLLSDRFSAERPKGSFSTLEIQRTEQGDSAMYLCASSSGQTYEQYFGPGTRLTVT.

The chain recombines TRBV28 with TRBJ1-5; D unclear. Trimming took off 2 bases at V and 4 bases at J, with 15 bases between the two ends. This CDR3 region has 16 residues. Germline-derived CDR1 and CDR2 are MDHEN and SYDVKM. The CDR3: CASSLDPRVLNQPQHF. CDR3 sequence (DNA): TGTGCCAGCAGTTTAGACCCTCGGGTTCTAAATCAGCCCCAGCATTTT.

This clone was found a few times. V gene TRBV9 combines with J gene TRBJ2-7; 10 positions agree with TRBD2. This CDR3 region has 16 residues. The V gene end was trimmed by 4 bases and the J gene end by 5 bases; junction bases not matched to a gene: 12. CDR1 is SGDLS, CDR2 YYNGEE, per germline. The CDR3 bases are TGTGCCAGCAGCCCGCCTACCCTAGCGGGAGCCCACGAGCAGTACTTC. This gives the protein CASSPPTLAGAHEQYF. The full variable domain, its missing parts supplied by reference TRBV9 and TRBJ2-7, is DSGVTQTPKHLITATGQRVTLRCSPRSGDLSVYWYQQSLDQGLQFLIQYYNGEERAKGNILERFSAQQFPDLHSELNLSSLELGDSALYFCASSPPTLAGAHEQYFGPGTRLTVT.

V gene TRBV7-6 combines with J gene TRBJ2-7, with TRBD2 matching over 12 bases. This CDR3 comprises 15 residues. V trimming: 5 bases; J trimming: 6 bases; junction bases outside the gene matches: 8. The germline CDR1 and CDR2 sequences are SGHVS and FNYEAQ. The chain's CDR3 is CASSPRTSGTGEQYF. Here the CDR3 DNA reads TGTGCCAGCAGCCCACGGACTAGCGGGACGGGCGAGCAGTACTTC.

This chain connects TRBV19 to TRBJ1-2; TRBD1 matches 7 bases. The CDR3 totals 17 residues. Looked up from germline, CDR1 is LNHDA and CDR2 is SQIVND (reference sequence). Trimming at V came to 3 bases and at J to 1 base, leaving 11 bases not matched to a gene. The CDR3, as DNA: TGTGCCAGTAGTATTTTCCTTCGCCGGGACAGTAACTATGGCTACACCTTC. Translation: CASSIFLRRDSNYGYTF.

The CDR3 region is CASSPPLTPYEQFF. The CDR3 DNA is TGTGCCAGCAGCCCCCCTTTAACCCCATATGAGCAGTTCTTC. The chain uses TRBV5-8 and TRBJ2-1; D is unclear. CDR3 length: 14 residues. The germline gives CDR1 SGHTS, CDR2 YDEGEE. V shed 4 bases and J shed 8 bases, with 16 bases lying between them.

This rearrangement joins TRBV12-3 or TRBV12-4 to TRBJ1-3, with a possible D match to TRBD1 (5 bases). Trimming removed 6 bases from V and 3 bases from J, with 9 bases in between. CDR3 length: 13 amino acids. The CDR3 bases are TGTGCCAGCAGGAGACAGAGTGGAAACACCATATATTTT. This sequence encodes CASRRQSGNTIYF.

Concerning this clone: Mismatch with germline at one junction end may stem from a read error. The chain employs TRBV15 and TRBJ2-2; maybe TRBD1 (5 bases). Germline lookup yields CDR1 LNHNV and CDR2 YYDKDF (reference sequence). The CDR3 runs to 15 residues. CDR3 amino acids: CATSRDSTNTGELFF. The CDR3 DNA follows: TGTGCCACCAGCCGAGACAGTACGAACACCGGGGAGCTGTTTTTT. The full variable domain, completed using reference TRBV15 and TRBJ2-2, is DAMVIQNPRYQVTQFGKPVTLSCSQTLNHNVMYWYQQKSSQAPKLLFHYYDKDFNNEADTPDNFQSRRPNTSFCFLDIRSPGLGDTAMYLCATSRDSTNTGELFFGEGSRLTVL.

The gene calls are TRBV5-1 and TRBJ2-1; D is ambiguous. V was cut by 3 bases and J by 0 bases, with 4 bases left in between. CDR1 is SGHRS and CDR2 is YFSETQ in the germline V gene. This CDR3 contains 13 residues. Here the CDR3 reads CASSWDSYNEQFF. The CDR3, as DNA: TGCGCCAGCAGCTGGGACTCCTACAATGAGCAGTTCTTC. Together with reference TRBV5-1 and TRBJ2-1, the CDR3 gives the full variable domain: KAGVTQTPRYLIKTRGQQVTLSCSPISGHRSVSWYQQTPGQGLQFLFEYFSETQRNKGNFPGRFSGRQFSNSRSEMNVSTLELGDSALYLCASSWDSYNEQFFGPGTRLTVL.

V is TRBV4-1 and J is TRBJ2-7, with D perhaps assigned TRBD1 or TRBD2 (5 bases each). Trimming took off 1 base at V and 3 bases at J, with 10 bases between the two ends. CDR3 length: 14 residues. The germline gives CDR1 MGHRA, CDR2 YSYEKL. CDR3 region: CASSQGGMIYEQYF. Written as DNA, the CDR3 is TGCGCCAGCAGCCAAGGGGGGATGATCTACGAGCAGTACTTC.

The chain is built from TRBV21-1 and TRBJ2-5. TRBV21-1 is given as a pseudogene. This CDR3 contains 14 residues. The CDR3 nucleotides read TGTGCCAGCACCGGGACACAGGGAGGAGAGACCCAGTACTTC. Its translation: CASTGTQGGETQYF.

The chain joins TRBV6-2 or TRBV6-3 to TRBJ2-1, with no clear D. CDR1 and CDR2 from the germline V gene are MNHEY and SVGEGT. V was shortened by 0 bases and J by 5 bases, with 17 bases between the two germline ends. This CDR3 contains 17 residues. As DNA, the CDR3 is TGTGCCAGCAGTTACTCGATCTTCACTGTGGGTGACAATGAGCAGTTCTTC. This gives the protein CASSYSIFTVGDNEQFF.

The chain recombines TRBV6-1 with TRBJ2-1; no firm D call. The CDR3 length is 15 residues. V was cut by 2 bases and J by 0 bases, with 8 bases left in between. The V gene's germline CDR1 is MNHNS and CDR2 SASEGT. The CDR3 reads CASSERRSSYNEQFF. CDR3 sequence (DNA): TGTGCCAGCAGTGAAAGGAGAAGCTCCTACAATGAGCAGTTCTTC.

DNA for the CDR3: TGTGCCAGCAGTTTAAGTTGGGAAAAAAGACTAGTAAGGGGGCCCACCTACGAGCAGTACTTC. This gives the protein CASSLSWEKRLVRGPTYEQYF. The rearrangement links TRBV27 to TRBJ2-7, with D maybe TRBD1 (7 bases). In germline, CDR1 is MNHEY, CDR2 SMNVEV (reference sequence). The V and J ends lost 2 bases and 2 bases respectively, with 31 bases between them. CDR3 length equals 21 residues.

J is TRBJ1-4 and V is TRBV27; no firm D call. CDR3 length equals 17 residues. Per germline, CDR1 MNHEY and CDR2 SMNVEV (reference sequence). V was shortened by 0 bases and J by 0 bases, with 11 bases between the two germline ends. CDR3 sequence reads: CASSLSKVFATNEKLFF. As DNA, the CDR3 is TGTGCCAGCAGTTTATCGAAGGTCTTTGCAACTAATGAAAAACTGTTTTTT.

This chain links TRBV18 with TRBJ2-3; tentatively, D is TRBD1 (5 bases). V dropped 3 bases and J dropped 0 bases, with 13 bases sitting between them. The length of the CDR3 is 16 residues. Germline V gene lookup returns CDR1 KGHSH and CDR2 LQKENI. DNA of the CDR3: TGTGCCAGCTCACCCATTAGCAGGGCTAGCACAGATACGCAGTATTTT. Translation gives CASSPISRASTDTQYF.

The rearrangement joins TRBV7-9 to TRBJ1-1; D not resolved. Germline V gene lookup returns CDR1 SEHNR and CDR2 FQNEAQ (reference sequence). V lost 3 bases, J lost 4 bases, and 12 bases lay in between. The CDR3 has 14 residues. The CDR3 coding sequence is TGTGCCAGCAGCTTCGGTGGCGACTCCACTGAAGCTTTCTTT. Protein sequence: CASSFGGDSTEAFF. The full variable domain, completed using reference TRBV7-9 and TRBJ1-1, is DTGVSQNPRHKITKRGQNVTFRCDPISEHNRLYWYRQTLGQGPEFLTYFQNEAQLEKSRLLSDRFSAERPKGSFSTLEIQRTEQGDSAMYLCASSFGGDSTEAFFGQGTRLTVV.

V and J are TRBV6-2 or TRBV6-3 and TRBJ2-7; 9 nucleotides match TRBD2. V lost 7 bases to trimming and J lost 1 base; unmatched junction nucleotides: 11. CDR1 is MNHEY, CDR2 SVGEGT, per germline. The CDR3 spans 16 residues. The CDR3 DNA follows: TGTGCCAGCACCCCAACCCCTAGCGGGACGTCCTACGAGCAGTACTTC. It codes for CASTPTPSGTSYEQYF.